These T cell receptor beta chains were read from a single sample in a study of CD8+ T cells in alopecia areata. Clones were read by immunoSEQ multiplex PCR, and TCRdb kept only the in-frame ones, dropping some. Among around 150,000 clones listed, under 70% were seen once. Sequencing was performed on CD4+ T cells sorted from blood, taken at week 4, from a patient treated with tofacitinib. These receptor sequences come from a human donor with alopecia areata. Both conserved end residues are part of each CDR3. D genes are given only for firm matches. Size tells how often a clone was seen (once, few, many) or the class of an expanded clone, and some rows leave it out.

abundance	v_gene	len	d_gene	j_gene	CDR3aa	CDR3nt
.	TRBV7-3	13	TRBD1	TRBJ1-2	CASSQTGGYGYTF	TGTGCCAGCAGCCAAACAGGGGGCTATGGCTACACCTTC
.	TRBV30	13	TRBD1	TRBJ2-5	CAWSEGGMETQYF	TGTGCCTGGAGTGAAGGGGGCATGGAGACCCAGTACTTC
.	TRBV29-1	13	TRBD1	TRBJ1-2	CSVEDRVRYGYTF	TGCAGCGTTGAGGACAGGGTTCGATATGGCTACACCTTC
.	TRBV6-5	15	.	TRBJ1-1	CASRFPLEGNTEAFF	TGTGCCAGCAGGTTCCCATTGGAGGGAAACACTGAAGCTTTCTTT
few	TRBV30	14	.	TRBJ2-1	CASRRDRSYNEQFF	TGTGCCTCACGGCGGGACCGCTCCTACAATGAGCAGTTCTTC
.	TRBV5-1	14	.	TRBJ2-6	CASSLDSGANVLTF	TGCGCCAGCAGCTTGGATTCTGGGGCCAACGTCCTGACTTTC
.	TRBV6-4	13	TRBD1	TRBJ1-2	CASSETGGHGYTF	TGTGCCAGCAGTGAGACAGGGGGCCATGGCTACACCTTC
.	TRBV30	13	.	TRBJ2-5	CAWSQSGEETQYF	TGTGCCTGGAGTCAATCAGGGGAAGAGACCCAGTACTTC
.	TRBV7-8	17	.	TRBJ1-1	CASSPEGRGTGLTEAFF	TGTGCCAGCAGCCCCGAGGGGAGGGGGACCGGACTCACTGAAGCTTTCTTT
.	TRBV29-1	14	TRBD1	TRBJ2-5	CSVEAQTGIETQYF	TGCAGCGTTGAAGCCCAGACAGGGATTGAGACCCAGTACTTC
.	TRBV29-1	13	.	TRBJ2-5	CSVEGGRQETQYF	TGCAGCGTTGAAGGGGGCCGGCAAGAGACCCAGTACTTC
.	TRBV4-3	16	TRBD2	TRBJ2-3	CASSSQTSGGRDTQYF	TGCGCCAGCAGCTCACAGACTAGCGGGGGTAGAGATACGCAGTATTTT
.	TRBV14	20	TRBD2	TRBJ2-1	CASSPLGLAGPPSSYNEQFF	TGTGCCAGCAGCCCTCTCGGACTAGCGGGGCCCCCGAGCTCCTACAATGAGCAGTTCTTC
few	TRBV29-1	15	.	TRBJ1-1	CSVEVSGSLGAEAFF	TGCAGCGTTGAAGTCTCCGGGAGTCTGGGCGCTGAAGCTTTCTTT
.	TRBV30	15	.	TRBJ1-2	CAWSVLARANYGYTF	TGTGCCTGGAGTGTACTGGCCAGGGCAAACTATGGCTACACCTTC
few	TRBV29-1	13	.	TRBJ2-7	CSVGGRLSYEQYF	TGCAGCGTTGGAGGGCGTCTCTCCTACGAGCAGTACTTC
.	TRBV2	14	.	TRBJ1-2	CASSEWGTSYGYTF	TGTGCCAGCAGTGAATGGGGAACCAGCTATGGCTACACCTTC
.	TRBV7-9	15	.	TRBJ1-1	CASSFSSGGGTEAFF	TGTGCCAGCAGCTTTTCCTCGGGTGGGGGCACTGAAGCTTTCTTT
.	TRBV5-6	14	.	TRBJ2-7	CASSLVGNSYEQYF	TGTGCCAGCAGCTTGGTTGGGAATTCCTACGAGCAGTACTTC
.	TRBV9	13	.	TRBJ1-2	CASSVRGGYGYTF	TGTGCCAGCAGCGTAAGGGGGGGCTATGGCTACACCTTC
.	TRBV27	16	.	TRBJ2-3	CASSTQEGPGTDTQYF	TGTGCCAGCAGCACGCAGGAGGGGCCGGGCACAGATACGCAGTATTTT
.	TRBV29-1	14	TRBD1	TRBJ2-7	CSVESGTGAYEQYF	TGCAGCGTCGAATCCGGGACAGGGGCCTACGAGCAGTACTTC
.	TRBV5-1	13	.	TRBJ2-7	CASSSNLGGEQYF	TGCGCCAGCAGCTCGAATCTTGGGGGCGAGCAGTACTTC
.	TRBV15	16	.	TRBJ1-1	CATSRVPGGLNTEAFF	TGTGCCACCAGCAGAGTCCCGGGGGGACTGAACACTGAAGCTTTCTTT
few	TRBV30	12	.	TRBJ1-5	CAWSPSNQPQHF	TGTGCCTGGAGTCCGAGCAATCAGCCCCAGCATTTT
.	TRBV4-2	15	.	TRBJ1-2	CASSQEAGGGGGYTF	TGTGCCAGCAGCCAAGAAGCAGGAGGGGGAGGTGGCTACACCTTC
few	TRBV14	13	.	TRBJ2-3	CASSRFDLNTQYF	TGTGCCAGCAGCCGATTCGATCTGAATACGCAGTATTTT
.	TRBV30	18	.	TRBJ2-1	CAWTRRRLHPSSYNEQFF	TGTGCCTGGACCCGACGGCGCCTCCATCCCAGCTCCTACAATGAGCAGTTCTTC
.	TRBV2	12	.	TRBJ1-2	CASMGQSGGYTF	TGTGCCAGCATGGGCCAGAGTGGTGGCTACACCTTC
few	TRBV10-3	15	TRBD2	TRBJ2-1	CAISVSSGGAGEQFF	TGTGCCATCAGTGTATCTAGCGGGGGGGCCGGTGAGCAGTTCTTC
.	TRBV29-1	13	TRBD2	TRBJ2-5	CSVRPGGQETQYF	TGCAGCGTCCGCCCGGGGGGACAAGAGACCCAGTACTTC
.	TRBV6-6	11	.	TRBJ1-5	CASSKDQPQHF	TGTGCCAGCAGTAAGGATCAGCCCCAGCATTTT
.	TRBV9	17	.	TRBJ1-3	CASSVALGGNSGNTIYF	TGTGCCAGCAGCGTAGCGTTAGGGGGAAACTCTGGAAACACCATATATTTT
few	TRBV15	13	TRBD2	TRBJ2-5	CATSRGGIETQYF	TGTGCCACCAGCAGGGGGGGGATCGAGACCCAGTACTTC
once	TRBV29-1	13	TRBD2	TRBJ2-5	CSVERAGRETQYF	TGCAGCGTTGAAAGAGCGGGAAGAGAGACCCAGTACTTC
few	TRBV30	16	.	TRBJ1-2	CAWSVKDTWALGGYTF	TGTGCCTGGAGTGTAAAGGACACGTGGGCGCTTGGAGGCTACACCTTC
.	TRBV27	14	.	TRBJ1-2	CASSSNTVAYGYTF	TGTGCCAGCAGTTCCAACACCGTTGCCTATGGCTACACCTTC
.	TRBV5-6	15	.	TRBJ2-7	CASSLRRSPTYEQYF	TGTGCCAGCAGCTTGAGGAGGAGCCCAACCTACGAGCAGTACTTC
.	TRBV29-1	13	.	TRBJ1-1	CSATGQLNTEAFF	TGCAGCGCAACCGGACAGCTGAACACTGAAGCTTTCTTT
.	TRBV2	17	.	TRBJ2-1	CASRSAGAPLSYNEQFF	TGTGCCAGCAGGTCCGCGGGGGCCCCCCTCTCCTACAATGAGCAGTTCTTC
.	TRBV4-3	16	TRBD2	TRBJ2-3	CASSQDLAGGRDTQYF	TGCGCCAGCAGCCAAGATCTAGCGGGGGGGAGAGATACGCAGTATTTT
.	TRBV6-5	13	.	TRBJ1-2	CASSTRVPRGYTF	TGTGCCAGCAGTACGAGGGTACCTCGTGGCTACACCTTC
few	TRBV10-3	15	TRBD2	TRBJ2-1	CAISYTSGGGNEQFF	TGTGCCATCAGTTATACTAGCGGGGGTGGGAATGAGCAGTTCTTC